This TCR beta chain was found in a study of blood T cells in healthy people across ages. Study observations and caveats: Older age went with lower TCR beta diversity per million T cells, in a roughly linear way.

This clonotype was detected once. The antigen is undetermined. Per sample, extraction of total RNA gave at least 6 micrograms in every case. Primed by a sample-barcoded 5' primer and a J-beta primer mix, a second PCR proceeded for 7 to 11 cycles. Tagging of each cDNA molecule was performed by a template-switch adaptor with 12 random nucleotides. MiXCR was run by TCRdb on the 5' RACE reads, yielding one entry per CDR3 protein. This sample yields 550,000 to 600,000 distinct CDR3 sequences, of which roughly a quarter are seen a single time; 18% belongs to the top ten. The sample taken for sequencing was blood. This receptor was taken from a woman in her 70s in good health.

The chain's CDR3 is CASSVGTLYNEQFF. In nucleotides, the CDR3 is TGTGCCAGCAGCGTCGGGACTCTATACAATGAGCAGTTCTTC. The chain uses TRBV11-2 and TRBJ2-1, with D tentatively TRBD2 (6 bases). The CDR3 length is 14 residues. V was trimmed by 5 bases and J by 4 bases, leaving 12 bases between them. The germline CDR1 and CDR2 sequences are SGHAT and FQNNGV.